Given below is one TCR beta chain in context. These data come from a study of cytomegalovirus exposure and HLA in healthy donors. The CDR3 contains 16 residues. CDR1 MDHEN and CDR2 SYDVKM come from the germline V gene. J gave up 5 bases and V 4 bases, and 7 bases lay outside the gene matches. With 60 Vbeta and 13 Jbeta primers, the PCR was carried out. Sequenced by immunoSEQ multiplex PCR; TCRdb stores in-frame clones only, minus some. This sample has more than 200,000 clones, with roughly 70% found just once. The receptor comes from a man in his forties in good health and CMV-seropositive. The sequenced sample was PBMCs. The rearrangement links TRBV28 to TRBJ1-6, with 8 bases lining up with TRBD1. The CDR3: CASSSTGVVDNSPLHF. The DNA of the CDR3 is TGTGCCAGCAGTTCGACAGGGGTGGTGGATAATTCACCCCTCCACTTT. Full variable domain (missing parts from reference TRBV28 and TRBJ1-6): DVKVTQSSRYLVKRTGEKVFLECVQDMDHENMFWYRQDPGLGLRLIYFSYDVKMKEKGDIPEGYSVSREKKERFSLILESASTNQTSMYLCASSSTGVVDNSPLHFGNGTRLTVT.